The 14 T cell receptor beta chains listed next were all sequenced from one sample in a study of blood T cell repertoires in COVID-19 (dated by TCRdb to the early 2020s). Receptor libraries were prepared by the immunoSEQ multiplex PCR assay. What TCRdb holds here is the immuneACCESS table cut down to in-frame rearrangements. Part of the clones is not present; checked against another copy, under half of the missing clones reflect an unresolved V gene, and the others are unexplained. The sample table holds fewer than 250,000 clones, of which around 89% were seen once. The top ten clones comprise approximately 8.2% of the sample. The sequenced sample consisted of PBMCs or T cells enriched from blood (not recorded which). The receptors come from a woman aged 18-35 years who had recovered from COVID-19.

V is TRBV30 and J is TRBJ2-2; D may be TRBD1 (6 bases). This CDR3 contains 16 residues. V was shortened by 3 bases and J by 5 bases, with 19 bases between the two germline ends. CDR1 GTSNPN and CDR2 SVGIG come from the germline V gene (reference sequence). The CDR3 sequence is CAWSERRPQGTGELFF. The CDR3 bases are TGTGCCTGGAGCGAGAGGCGGCCCCAGGGGACCGGGGAGCTGTTTTTT.

This clone was counted a single time. The chain recombines TRBV4-2 with TRBJ2-7; possibly TRBD2 for D (6 bases). Trimming stripped 3 bases from V and 2 bases from J, with 14 bases between. CDR1 and CDR2 (germline): LGHNA, YNFKEQ. The CDR3 extends over 15 amino acids. The CDR3 region has the DNA TGTGCCAGCAGCCATGCCGGGACTGACACCTACGAGCAGTACTTC. Its translation is CASSHAGTDTYEQYF.

The V gene is TRBV9, the J gene TRBJ2-1; 9 nucleotides align to TRBD1. The germline V gene has CDR1 SGDLS and CDR2 YYNGEE. The CDR3 is 15 residues long. J was trimmed by 3 bases and V by 3 bases; bases with no gene match: 4. The DNA for the CDR3 is TGTGCCAGCAGCGGGGGGGACAGGGTCTACAATGAGCAGTTCTTC. Amino acid sequence: CASSGGDRVYNEQFF.

The chain uses TRBV24-1 and TRBJ1-1; D is perhaps TRBD1 (5 bases). The length of the CDR3 is 16 residues. With 3 bases removed from V and 0 bases from J, the gap between germline ends came to 13 bases. The germline gives CDR1 KGHDR, CDR2 SFDVKD. CDR3 sequence reads: CATSDGRQGLNTEAFF. CDR3 DNA sequence: TGTGCCACCAGTGATGGACGTCAGGGTTTGAACACTGAAGCTTTCTTT.

CDR3 bases: TGTGCCAGCAGCCAAGATGGGACAGGGTACTATGGCTACACCTTC. It yields the protein CASSQDGTGYYGYTF. The chain employs TRBV3-1 (or the pseudogene TRBV3-2) and TRBJ1-2, with 9 bases fitting TRBD1. V gave up 0 bases and J gave up 3 bases; unmatched junction bases: 2. CDR3 length equals 15 residues. The V gene's germline CDR1 is LGHDT and CDR2 YNNKEL (reference sequence).

This chain joins TRBV7-9 and TRBJ2-7; TRBD1 matches 9 bases. The CDR3 is made up of 16 amino acids. Germline V CDR1 and CDR2: SEHNR, FQNEAQ (reference sequence). J lost 2 bases, V lost 5 bases, and 10 bases had no gene match. The CDR3 here is CASSPAGTGITYEQYF. CDR3 coding DNA: TGTGCCAGCAGCCCAGCGGGGACAGGGATCACCTACGAGCAGTACTTC.

The CDR3 DNA follows: TGTGCCATCAGTGACAGGGGAAATAACAATGAAAAACTGTTTTTT. It translates to CAISDRGNNNEKLFF. The rearrangement uses TRBV10-3 and TRBJ1-4, with a weak D call TRBD1 (6 bases). V was clipped by 3 bases and J by 5 bases, with 13 bases between them. CDR1 and CDR2 (germline): ENHRY, SYGVKD. The CDR3 is 15 residues long.

V gene TRBV11-2 combines with J gene TRBJ1-4; unclear D gene. The germline V gene encodes CDR1 SGHAT and CDR2 FQNNGV. V lost 3 bases and J lost 4, with 12 bases in between. This CDR3 contains 15 residues. The CDR3: CASSFAPGINEKLFF. In DNA, the CDR3 is TGTGCCAGCAGCTTCGCCCCCGGGATTAATGAAAAACTGTTTTTT.

The rearrangement uses TRBV19 and TRBJ2-3; 8 nucleotides align to TRBD1. This CDR3 contains 16 residues. Per the germline V gene, CDR1 is LNHDA and CDR2 is SQIVND (reference sequence). V lost 4 bases and J lost 0; bases outside the gene matches: 6. This CDR3 is CASSTLRTGSTDTQYF. The CDR3 region has the DNA TGTGCCAGTAGTACGCTTAGGACAGGGAGCACAGATACGCAGTATTTT. The full variable domain, rest sourced from reference TRBV19 and TRBJ2-3, is DGGITQSPKYLFRKEGQNVTLSCEQNLNHDAMYWYRQDPGQGLRLIYYSQIVNDFQKGDIAEGYSVSREKKESFPLTVTSAQKNPTAFYLCASSTLRTGSTDTQYFGPGTRLTVL.

The J gene is TRBJ1-3, the V gene TRBV7-6; D is possibly TRBD1 (5 bases). Trimming removed 4 bases at V and 2 bases at J, with 12 bases between. The CDR3 spans 15 residues. Looked up from germline, CDR1 is SGHVS and CDR2 is FNYEAQ. CDR3 residues: CASSSAGLAGNTIYF. The CDR3 DNA follows: TGTGCCAGCAGCTCTGCAGGGTTGGCTGGAAACACCATATATTTT. Filled out from reference TRBV7-6 and TRBJ1-3, the complete variable domain reads GAGVSQSPRYKVTKRGQDVALRCDPISGHVSLYWYRQALGQGPEFLTYFNYEAQQDKSGLPNDRFSAERPEGSISTLTIQRTEQRDSAMYRCASSSAGLAGNTIYFGEGSWLTVV.

The rearrangement uses TRBV9 and TRBJ1-1; 8 nucleotides match TRBD1. The V segment lost 0 bases and the J segment 5 bases; nucleotides outside the gene matches: 6. This CDR3 has 15 residues. Germline CDR1 is SGDLS and CDR2 is YYNGEE. DNA for the CDR3: TGTGCCAGCAGCGTAGGGGCAGGGGGCGAGACTGAAGCTTTCTTT. This translates into CASSVGAGGETEAFF.

This clone was observed a single time. This chain links TRBV3-1 (or the pseudogene TRBV3-2) with TRBJ1-1; 7 bases agree with TRBD1. CDR3 length equals 16 residues. CDR1 and CDR2 (germline): LGHDT, YNNKEL (reference sequence). Trimming cost V 4 bases and J 5 bases; bases outside gene matches: 13. CDR3: CASSRSVQGPGTEAFF. CDR3 coding DNA: TGTGCCAGCAGCCGAAGCGTACAGGGGCCCGGAACTGAAGCTTTCTTT.

The chain uses TRBV7-9 and TRBJ2-1; D might be TRBD1 (5 bases). V was shortened by 5 bases and J by 5 bases, with 7 bases between the two germline ends. Germline CDR1 and CDR2: SEHNR and FQNEAQ (reference sequence). The CDR3 consists of 12 residues. CDR3 coding DNA: TGTGCCAGCAGCCAAGGGGACAATGAGCAGTTCTTC. Translation gives CASSQGDNEQFF.

This chain links TRBV9 with TRBJ1-3; D uncertain. This CDR3 region has 16 residues. V lost 0 bases and J 6 bases, leaving 16 bases between the germline ends. The germline gives CDR1 SGDLS, CDR2 YYNGEE. The CDR3 DNA reads as TGTGCCAGCAGCGTAGCGGGGTGGAGACGGCCAAACACCATATATTTT. It is translated as CASSVAGWRRPNTIYF.